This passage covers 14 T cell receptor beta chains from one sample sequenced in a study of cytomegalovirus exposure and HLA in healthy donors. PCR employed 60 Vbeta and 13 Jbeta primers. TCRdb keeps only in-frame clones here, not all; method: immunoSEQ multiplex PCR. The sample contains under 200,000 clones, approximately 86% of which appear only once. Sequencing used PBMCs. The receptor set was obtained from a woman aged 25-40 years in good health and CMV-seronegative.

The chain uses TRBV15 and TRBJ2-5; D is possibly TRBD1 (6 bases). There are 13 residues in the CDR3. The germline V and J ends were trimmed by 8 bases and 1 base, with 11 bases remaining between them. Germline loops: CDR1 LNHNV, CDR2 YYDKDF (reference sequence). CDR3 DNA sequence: TGTGCCACCGAACAGGGCGGCCAAGAGACCCAGTACTTC. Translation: CATEQGGQETQYF.

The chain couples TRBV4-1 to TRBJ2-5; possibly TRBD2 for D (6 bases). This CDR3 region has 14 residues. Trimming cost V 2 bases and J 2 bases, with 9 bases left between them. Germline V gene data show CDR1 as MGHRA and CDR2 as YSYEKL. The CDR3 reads CASSQRDWQETQYF. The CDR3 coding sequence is TGCGCCAGCAGCCAAAGGGACTGGCAAGAGACCCAGTACTTC.

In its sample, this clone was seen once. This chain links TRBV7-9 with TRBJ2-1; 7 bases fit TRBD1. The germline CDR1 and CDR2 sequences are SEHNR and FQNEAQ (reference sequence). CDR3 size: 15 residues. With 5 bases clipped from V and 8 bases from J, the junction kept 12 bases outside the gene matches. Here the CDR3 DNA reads TGTGCCAGCAGCCACGACAGGGTCTCCCTCGATGAGCAGTTCTTC. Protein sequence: CASSHDRVSLDEQFF.

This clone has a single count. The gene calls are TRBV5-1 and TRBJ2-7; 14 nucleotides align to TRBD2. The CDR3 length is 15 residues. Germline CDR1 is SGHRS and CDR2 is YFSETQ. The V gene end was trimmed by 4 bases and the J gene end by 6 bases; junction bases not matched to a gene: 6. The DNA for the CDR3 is TGCGCCAGCAGCGCGACTAGCGGGAGGGGCGGCGAGCAGTACTTC. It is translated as CASSATSGRGGEQYF.

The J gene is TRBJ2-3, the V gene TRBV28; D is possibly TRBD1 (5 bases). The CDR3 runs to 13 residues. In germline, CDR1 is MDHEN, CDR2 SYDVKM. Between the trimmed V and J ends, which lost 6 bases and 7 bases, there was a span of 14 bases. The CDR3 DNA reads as TGTGCCAGCAGAAACTCAGGGATTCATACGCAGTATTTT. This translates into CASRNSGIHTQYF.

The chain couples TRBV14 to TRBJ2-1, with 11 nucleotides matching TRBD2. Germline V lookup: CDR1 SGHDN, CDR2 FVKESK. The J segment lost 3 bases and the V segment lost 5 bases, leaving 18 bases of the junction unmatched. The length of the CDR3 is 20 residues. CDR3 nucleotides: TGTGCCAGCAGCTCCACCCTAGCGGGAGGAAACCCCCCGAACTACAATGAGCAGTTCTTC. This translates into CASSSTLAGGNPPNYNEQFF.

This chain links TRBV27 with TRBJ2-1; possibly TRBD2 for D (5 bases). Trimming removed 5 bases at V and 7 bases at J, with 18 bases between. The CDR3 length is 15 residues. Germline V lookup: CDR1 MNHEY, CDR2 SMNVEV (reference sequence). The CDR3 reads CASSLAIWIGNEQFF. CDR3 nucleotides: TGTGCCAGCAGTCTAGCCATCTGGATAGGGAATGAGCAGTTCTTC.

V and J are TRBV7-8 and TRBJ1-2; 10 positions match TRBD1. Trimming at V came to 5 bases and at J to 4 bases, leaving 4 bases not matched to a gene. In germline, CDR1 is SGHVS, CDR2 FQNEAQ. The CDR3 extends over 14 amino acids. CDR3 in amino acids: CASSPRDRGYGYTF. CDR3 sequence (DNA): TGTGCCAGCAGCCCAAGGGACAGGGGCTATGGCTACACCTTC. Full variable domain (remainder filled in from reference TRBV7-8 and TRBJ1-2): GAGVSQSPRYKVAKRGQDVALRCDPISGHVSLFWYQQALGQGPEFLTYFQNEAQLDKSGLPSDRFFAERPEGSVSTLKIQRTQQEDSAVYLCASSPRDRGYGYTFGSGTRLTVV.

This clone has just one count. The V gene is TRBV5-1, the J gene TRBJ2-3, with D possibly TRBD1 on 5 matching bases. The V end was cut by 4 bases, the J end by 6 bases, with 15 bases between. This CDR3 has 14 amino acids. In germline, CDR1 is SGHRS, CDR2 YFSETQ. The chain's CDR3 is CASSPGARLDTQYF. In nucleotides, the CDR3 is TGCGCCAGCAGCCCTGGGGCGAGGTTGGATACGCAGTATTTT.

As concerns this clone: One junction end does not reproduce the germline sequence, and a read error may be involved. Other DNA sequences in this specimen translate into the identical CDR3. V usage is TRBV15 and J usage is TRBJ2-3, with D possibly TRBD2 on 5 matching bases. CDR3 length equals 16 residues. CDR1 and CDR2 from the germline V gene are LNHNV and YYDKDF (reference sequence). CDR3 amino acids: CATSREVAAATDTQYF. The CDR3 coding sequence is TGTGCCACCAGTAGAGAGGTTGCAGCGGCCACAGATACGCAGTATTTT.

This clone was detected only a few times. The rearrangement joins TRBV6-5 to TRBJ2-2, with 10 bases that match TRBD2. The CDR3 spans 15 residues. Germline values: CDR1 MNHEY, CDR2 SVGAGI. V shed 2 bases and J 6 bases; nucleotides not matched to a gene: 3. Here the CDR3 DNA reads TGTGCCAGCAGTTACGGTAGCGGGAGGTCCGGGGAGCTGTTTTTT. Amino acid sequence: CASSYGSGRSGELFF.

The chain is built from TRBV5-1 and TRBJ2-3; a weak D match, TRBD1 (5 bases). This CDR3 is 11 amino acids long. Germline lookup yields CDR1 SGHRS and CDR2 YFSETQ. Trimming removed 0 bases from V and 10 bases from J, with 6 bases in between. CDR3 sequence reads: CASSLEGSQYF. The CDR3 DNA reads TGCGCCAGCAGCTTGGAGGGGTCGCAGTATTTT.

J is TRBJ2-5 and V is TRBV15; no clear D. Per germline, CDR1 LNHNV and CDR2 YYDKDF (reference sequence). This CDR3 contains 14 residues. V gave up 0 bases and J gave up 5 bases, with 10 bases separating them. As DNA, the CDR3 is TGTGCCACCAGCAGAGATCGAGGTGGGGAGACCCAGTACTTC. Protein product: CATSRDRGGETQYF.

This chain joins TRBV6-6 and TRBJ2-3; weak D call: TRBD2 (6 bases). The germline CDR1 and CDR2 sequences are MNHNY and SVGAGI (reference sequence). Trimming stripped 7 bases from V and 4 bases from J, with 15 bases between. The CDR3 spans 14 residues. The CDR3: CASTPPGSADTQYF. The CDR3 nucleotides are TGTGCCAGCACCCCACCCGGGAGCGCAGATACGCAGTATTTT.